The source of this T cell receptor (beta chain) is a study of blood T cells in healthy people across ages. This clonotype was observed many times. A second PCR of roughly 6 to 12 cycles used a sample-barcoded 5' primer and a J-beta primer mix. TCRdb re-called the 5' RACE reads with MiXCR, one entry per CDR3 protein. The data contain 550,000 to 600,000 distinct CDR3 sequences, approximately 30% of them singletons. V was pared by 7 bases and J by 2 bases, with 11 bases between. In germline, CDR1 is LGHDT, CDR2 YNNKEL (reference sequence). The CDR3 contains 13 residues. The V gene is TRBV3-1, the J gene TRBJ1-1; D is ambiguous. The sample taken for sequencing was blood. This TCR was recovered from a woman between 65 and 79 years old in good health. The CDR3 sequence: CASTDWANTEAFF. Written as DNA, the CDR3 is TGTGCCAGCACAGATTGGGCTAACACTGAAGCTTTCTTT. The full variable domain, its missing parts supplied by reference TRBV3-1 and TRBJ1-1, is DTAVSQTPKYLVTQMGNDKSIKCEQNLGHDTMYWYKQDSKKFLKIMFSYNNKELIINETVPNRFSPKSPDKAHLNLHINSLELGDSAVYFCASTDWANTEAFFGQGTRLTVV.